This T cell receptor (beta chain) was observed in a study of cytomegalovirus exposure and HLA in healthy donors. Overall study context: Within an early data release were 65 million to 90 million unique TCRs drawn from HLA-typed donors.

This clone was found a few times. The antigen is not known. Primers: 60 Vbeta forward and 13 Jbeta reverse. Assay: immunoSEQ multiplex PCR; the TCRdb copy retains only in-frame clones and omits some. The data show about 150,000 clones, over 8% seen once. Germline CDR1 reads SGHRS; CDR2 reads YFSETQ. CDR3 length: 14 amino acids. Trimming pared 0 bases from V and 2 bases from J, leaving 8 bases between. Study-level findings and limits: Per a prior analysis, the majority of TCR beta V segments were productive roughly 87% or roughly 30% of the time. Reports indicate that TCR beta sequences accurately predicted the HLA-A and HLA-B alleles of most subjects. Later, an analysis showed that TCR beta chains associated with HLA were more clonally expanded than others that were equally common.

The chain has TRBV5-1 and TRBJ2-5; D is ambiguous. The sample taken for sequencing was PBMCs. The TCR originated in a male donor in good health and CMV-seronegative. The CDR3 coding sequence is TGCGCCAGCAGCTTGGAACCCAGGCAAGAGACCCAGTACTTC. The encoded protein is CASSLEPRQETQYF.